Shown below are 3 T cell receptor beta chains from a single sample sequenced in a study of OX40 agonist ivuxolimab in advanced cancers. Generated by immunoSEQ multiplex PCR, the TCRdb table keeps only in-frame clones and is missing some. The sample consists of about 77,000 clones, about 90% of them appearing once. This sample comprised CD4+ or CD8+ T cells sorted from blood, obtained in a trial of the OX40 agonist ivuxolimab. The receptor set was obtained from an adult with an advanced solid tumor such as melanoma, head and neck, liver or kidney cancer.

The chain has TRBV2 and TRBJ2-7; D is perhaps TRBD1 (5 bases). Trimming pared 5 bases from V and 0 bases from J, leaving 14 bases between. The CDR3 consists of 15 residues. CDR1 is SNHLY, CDR2 FYNNEI, per germline. This CDR3 reads CASSRTFLNSYEQYF. For the CDR3, the DNA is TGTGCCAGCAGTCGGACATTTTTAAACTCCTACGAGCAGTACTTC.

This chain links TRBV29-1 with TRBJ1-1, with D perhaps matching TRBD1 (6 bases). This CDR3 is 13 amino acids long. Trimming removed 6 bases at V and 3 bases at J, with 14 bases between. Germline CDR1 is SQVTM and CDR2 is ANQGSEA. The CDR3 here is CSVALSGDTEAFF. Written as DNA, the CDR3 is TGCAGCGTCGCACTCTCAGGGGACACTGAAGCTTTCTTT.

The chain has TRBV11-2 and TRBJ2-4; a possible D gene is TRBD2 (5 bases). The CDR3 runs 14 residues. The ends were cut back, 0 bases at V and 6 bases at J, with 9 bases in the middle. From germline, CDR1 is SGHAT and CDR2 FQNNGV. The CDR3 sequence is CASSLDGTRNIQYF. The CDR3 DNA reads as TGTGCCAGCAGCTTAGATGGAACTAGAAACATTCAGTACTTC.